The 12 T cell receptor beta chains reported below all come from one sample, sequenced in a study of beta chain bispecific antibodies for T cell cancers. Study-level results: After anti-TRBV12 rather than anti-CD19 exposure, TRBV12-3 made up 98.9% less of total TRBV signal. In these mixed samples, most targeted TRBV reads derived from the leukemia cell line.

MiXCR was run by TCRdb on the 5' RACE reads, yielding one entry per CDR3 protein. The sample has about 20,000 distinct CDR3 sequences; 2% to 2.5% are singletons. Blood mononuclear cells were expanded for roughly 3 days using either OKT3 anti-CD3 antibody or CD3/CD28 beads. Antigen specificity for these receptors is unknown. Sequences were derived from healthy donor T cells cultured with leukemia cells, sampled from a culture containing a bispecific antibody targeting TCR Vbeta12. The receptors originated from a human donor in good health. Some clones in this sample may be carry-over from other donors' samples.

This clonotype was seen ten or more times. The rearrangement links TRBV20-1 to TRBJ2-1; D call uncertain. The ends were cut back, 3 bases at V and 5 bases at J, with 8 bases in the middle. CDR1 is DFQATT and CDR2 is SNEGSKA in the germline V gene (reference sequence). The CDR3 length is 12 residues. The CDR3 protein is CSARQWNNEQFF. The DNA of the CDR3 is TGCAGTGCTAGGCAGTGGAACAATGAGCAGTTCTTC.

This clonotype was counted ten times or more. The chain combines TRBV6-5 with TRBJ2-7; 7 bases are shared with TRBD2. Germline V gene data show CDR1 as MNHEY and CDR2 as SVGAGI. CDR3 length equals 14 residues. The V segment lost 6 bases and the J segment 1 base; nucleotides outside the gene matches: 6. The DNA of the CDR3 is TGTGCCAGCAGCCTAAGCGGGGCATCCTACGAGCAGTACTTC. It translates to CASSLSGASYEQYF.

This clonotype has ten or more counts. The rearrangement joins TRBV19 to TRBJ1-1, with TRBD1 as a possible D gene (6 bases). This CDR3 has 18 residues. CDR1 and CDR2 from the germline V gene are LNHDA and SQIVND (reference sequence). Trimming removed 1 base from V and 1 base from J, with 19 bases in between. CDR3 residues: CASSIVGYGGSPNTEAFF. The DNA of the CDR3 is TGTGCCAGTAGTATAGTGGGGTATGGGGGCTCACCGAACACTGAAGCTTTCTTT.

This clonotype was detected ten times or more. The chain combines TRBV6-6 with TRBJ1-3; D is perhaps TRBD1 (6 bases). V shed 4 bases and J shed 4 bases, with 17 bases lying between them. The germline V gene encodes CDR1 MNHNY and CDR2 SVGAGI (reference sequence). The CDR3 is made up of 16 amino acids. The CDR3 protein is CASSFIARGYGNTIYF. The CDR3 nucleotides are TGTGCCAGCAGTTTCATTGCCAGGGGTTACGGAAACACCATATATTTT.

The chain has TRBV5-6 and TRBJ2-2, with no clear D. The V end lost 1 base, the J end lost 1 base, and 2 bases lay between the germline ends. The CDR3 is 13 residues long. Germline CDR1 is SGHDT and CDR2 is YYEEEE. The CDR3 is CASSLRNTGELFF. The CDR3 nucleotides read TGTGCCAGCAGCTTGCGGAACACCGGGGAGCTGTTTTTT.

Ten or more counts support this clonotype. The chain is built from TRBV10-3 and TRBJ2-1, with TRBD2 matching over 9 bases. V shed 0 bases and J 5 bases; nucleotides not matched to a gene: 8. CDR1 and CDR2 (germline): ENHRY, SYGVKD. CDR3 length: 17 amino acids. The chain's CDR3 is CAISESKASGDNNEQFF. CDR3 coding DNA: TGTGCCATCAGTGAGTCGAAGGCTAGCGGGGACAACAATGAGCAGTTCTTC.

By its share, this clonotype is medium-sized. The genes are TRBV5-6 and TRBJ1-1; D may be TRBD1 (5 bases). Germline V CDR1 and CDR2: SGHDT, YYEEEE. This CDR3 is built from 14 residues. V gave up 0 bases and J gave up 1 base, with 7 bases separating them. CDR3 sequence reads: CASSLAGTNTEAFF. The CDR3 DNA reads as TGTGCCAGCAGCTTGGCAGGGACGAACACTGAAGCTTTCTTT.

J is TRBJ1-2 and V is TRBV5-5; 8 positions agree with TRBD1. Germline values: CDR1 SGHKS, CDR2 YYEKEE (reference sequence). Trimming cost V 1 base and J 4 bases; bases outside gene matches: 3. This CDR3 spans 14 amino acids. CDR3 amino acids: CASSLPGGPYGYTF. The CDR3 DNA reads as TGTGCCAGCAGCTTGCCAGGGGGCCCCTATGGCTACACCTTC.

This clonotype was counted many times. The rearrangement joins TRBV6-1 to TRBJ2-3; no reliable D call. From germline, CDR1 is MNHNS and CDR2 SASEGT. CDR3 size: 15 residues. The V and J ends lost 1 base and 0 bases respectively, with 8 bases between them. The CDR3 DNA reads TGTGCCAGCAGTGAAGGAGACACCAGCACAGATACGCAGTATTTT. The encoded protein is CASSEGDTSTDTQYF.

This clonotype was seen at least ten times. The chain combines TRBV28 with TRBJ2-5; D is possibly TRBD1 or TRBD2 (5 bases each). CDR1 is MDHEN and CDR2 is SYDVKM in the germline V gene. The CDR3 is made up of 19 amino acids. V was shortened by 6 bases and J by 5 bases, with 31 bases between the two germline ends. Here the CDR3 DNA reads TGTGCCAGCAGACCAAAACACTCCCGGGACCCCATTGGGTGGGAGACCCAGTACTTC. Its protein product is CASRPKHSRDPIGWETQYF.

This clonotype was seen many times. The chain links TRBV7-6 to TRBJ1-1, with TRBD1 as a possible D gene (5 bases). Germline V gene sequence: CDR1 SGHVS, CDR2 FNYEAQ. V was shortened by 5 bases and J by 7 bases, with 8 bases between the two germline ends. The CDR3 runs 11 residues. CDR3 sequence: CASSPGGEAFF. The CDR3 nucleotides are TGTGCCAGCAGCCCCGGGGGTGAAGCTTTCTTT.

This clonotype was counted many times. This chain joins TRBV9 and TRBJ2-2, with TRBD1 identical over 7 bases. Germline CDR1 reads SGDLS; CDR2 reads YYNGEE. Trimming cost V 0 bases and J 5 bases; bases outside gene matches: 10. This CDR3 has 17 residues. CDR3 DNA sequence: TGTGCCAGCAGCGTAGTAGAAGGGACAGATCCTACCGGGGAGCTGTTTTTT. The encoded protein is CASSVVEGTDPTGELFF.